The entry below describes one TCR beta chain. This sample is part of a study of blood T cell repertoires in COVID-19. Per germline, CDR1 MNHEY and CDR2 SVGAGI. This CDR3 is 15 amino acids long. The V gene end was trimmed by 6 bases and the J gene end by 7 bases; junction bases not matched to a gene: 9. Clones were sequenced by immunoSEQ multiplex PCR, and TCRdb holds only the in-frame ones, with some missing. The sample includes about 150,000 clones, under 90% of them seen just once. The source of this sequence is a human donor in a cohort sampled during active COVID-19. The chain combines TRBV6-5 with TRBJ1-2; 12 bases match TRBD1. The sample was peripheral blood. The CDR3 DNA reads as TGTGCCAGCAGCCCCGCGGGACAGGGGGCGATTGGCTACACCTTC. This gives the protein CASSPAGQGAIGYTF.